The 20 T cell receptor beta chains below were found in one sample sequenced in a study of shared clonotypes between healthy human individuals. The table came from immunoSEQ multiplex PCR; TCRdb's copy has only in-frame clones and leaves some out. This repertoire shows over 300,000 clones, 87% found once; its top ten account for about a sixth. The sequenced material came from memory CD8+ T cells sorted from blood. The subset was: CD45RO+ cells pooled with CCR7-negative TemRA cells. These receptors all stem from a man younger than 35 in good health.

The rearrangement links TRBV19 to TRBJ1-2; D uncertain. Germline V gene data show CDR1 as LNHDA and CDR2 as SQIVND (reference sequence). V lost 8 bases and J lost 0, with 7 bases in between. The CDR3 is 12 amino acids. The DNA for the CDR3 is TGTGCCAGTGGGCCGCCTAACTATGGCTACACCTTC. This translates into CASGPPNYGYTF.

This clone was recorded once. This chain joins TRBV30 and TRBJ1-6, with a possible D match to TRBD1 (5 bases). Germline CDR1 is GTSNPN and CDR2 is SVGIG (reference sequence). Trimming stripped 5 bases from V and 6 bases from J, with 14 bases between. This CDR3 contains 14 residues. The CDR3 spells CAWGPAGVNSPLHF. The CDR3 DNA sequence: TGTGCCTGGGGCCCTGCGGGGGTTAATTCACCCCTCCACTTT.

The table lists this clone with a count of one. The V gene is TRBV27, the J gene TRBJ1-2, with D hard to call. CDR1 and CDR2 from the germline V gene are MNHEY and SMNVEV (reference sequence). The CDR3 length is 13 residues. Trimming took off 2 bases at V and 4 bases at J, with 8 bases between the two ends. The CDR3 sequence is CASSLLPGYGYTF. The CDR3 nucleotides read TGTGCCAGCAGTTTACTCCCAGGCTATGGCTACACCTTC.

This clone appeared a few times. The CDR3 loop reads CASSHYLFQERGPYEQYF. DNA for the CDR3: TGTGCCAGCAGCCACTACCTATTTCAGGAGCGGGGTCCCTACGAGCAGTACTTC. V gene TRBV7-2 combines with J gene TRBJ2-7; TRBD2 aligns across 7 bases. The germline CDR1 and CDR2 sequences are SGHTA and FQGNSA. The CDR3 totals 18 residues. The ends lost 5 bases at V and 2 bases at J; junction bases unmatched: 18. The variable domain in full, completed from reference TRBV7-2 and TRBJ2-7, reads GAGVSQSPSNKVTEKGKDVELRCDPISGHTALYWYRQSLGQGLEFLIYFQGNSAPDKSGLPSDRFSAERTGGSVSTLTIQRTQQEDSAVYLCASSHYLFQERGPYEQYFGPGTRLTVT.

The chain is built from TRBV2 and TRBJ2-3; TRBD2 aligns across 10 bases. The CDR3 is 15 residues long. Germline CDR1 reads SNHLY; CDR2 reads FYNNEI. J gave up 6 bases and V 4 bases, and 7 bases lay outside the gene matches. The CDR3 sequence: CASSAEAGGSDTQYF. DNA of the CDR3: TGTGCCAGCAGTGCAGAAGCGGGGGGGTCGGATACGCAGTATTTT.

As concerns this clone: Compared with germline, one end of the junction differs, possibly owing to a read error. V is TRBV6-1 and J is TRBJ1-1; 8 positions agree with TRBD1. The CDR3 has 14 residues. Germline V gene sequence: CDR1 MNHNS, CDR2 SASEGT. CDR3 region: CASSDPGQGLPVGF. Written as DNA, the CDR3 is TGTGCCAGCAGTGACCCCGGACAGGGTTTGCCAGTCGGGTTT.

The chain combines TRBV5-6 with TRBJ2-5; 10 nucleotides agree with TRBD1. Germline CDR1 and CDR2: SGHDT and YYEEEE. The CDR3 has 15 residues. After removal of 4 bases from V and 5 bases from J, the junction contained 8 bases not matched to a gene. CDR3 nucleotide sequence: TGTGCCAGCAGCCTCGGGACAGGGGCTTTGGAGACCCAGTACTTC. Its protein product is CASSLGTGALETQYF.

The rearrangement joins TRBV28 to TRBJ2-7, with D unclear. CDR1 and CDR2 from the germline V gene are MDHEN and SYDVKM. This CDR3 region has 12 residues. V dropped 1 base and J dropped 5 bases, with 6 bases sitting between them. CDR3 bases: TGTGCCAGCAGTTTATCTGGGCACGAGCAGTACTTC. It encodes CASSLSGHEQYF.

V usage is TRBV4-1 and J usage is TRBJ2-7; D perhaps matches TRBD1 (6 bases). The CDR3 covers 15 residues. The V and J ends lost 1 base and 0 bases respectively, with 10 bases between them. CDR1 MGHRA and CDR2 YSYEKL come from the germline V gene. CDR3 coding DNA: TGCGCCAGCAGCCAAGTGGGGGACACCTCCTACGAGCAGTACTTC. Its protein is CASSQVGDTSYEQYF.

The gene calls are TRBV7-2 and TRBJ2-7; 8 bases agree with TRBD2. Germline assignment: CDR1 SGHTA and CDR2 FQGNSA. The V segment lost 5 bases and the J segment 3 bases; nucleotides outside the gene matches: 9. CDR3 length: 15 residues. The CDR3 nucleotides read TGTGCCAGCAGCACAAGCGGGGGTGGTTACTACGAGCAGTACTTC. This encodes CASSTSGGGYYEQYF.

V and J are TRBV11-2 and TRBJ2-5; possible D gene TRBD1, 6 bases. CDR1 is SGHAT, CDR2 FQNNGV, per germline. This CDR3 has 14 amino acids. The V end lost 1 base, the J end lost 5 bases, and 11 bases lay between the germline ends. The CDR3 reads CASSLVGARETQYF. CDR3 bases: TGTGCCAGCAGCTTAGTGGGGGCGCGGGAGACCCAGTACTTC.

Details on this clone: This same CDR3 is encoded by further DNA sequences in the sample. This chain's CDR3 is CASSLYSNTEAFF. The DNA for the CDR3 is TGTGCCAGCAGTTTATATAGTAACACTGAAGCTTTCTTT. The chain uses TRBV27 and TRBJ1-1; no clear D gene. CDR3 length equals 13 residues. Germline CDR1 is MNHEY and CDR2 is SMNVEV (reference sequence). Trimming cost V 1 base and J 2 bases, with 5 bases left between them.

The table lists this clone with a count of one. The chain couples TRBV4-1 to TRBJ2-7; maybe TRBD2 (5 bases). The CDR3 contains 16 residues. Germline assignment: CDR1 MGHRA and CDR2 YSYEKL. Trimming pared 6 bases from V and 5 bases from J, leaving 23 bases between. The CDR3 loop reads CASSRGPDGLVHEQYF. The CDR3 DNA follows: TGCGCCAGCAGTCGCGGGCCGGACGGCCTTGTCCACGAGCAGTACTTC.

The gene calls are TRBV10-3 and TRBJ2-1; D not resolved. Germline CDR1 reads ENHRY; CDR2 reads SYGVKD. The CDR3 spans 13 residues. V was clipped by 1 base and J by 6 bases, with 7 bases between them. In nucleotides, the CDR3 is TGTGCCATCAGTGAGTTTCTGGGCAATGAGCAGTTCTTC. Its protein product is CAISEFLGNEQFF.

The CDR3 DNA reads as TGCAGCGTCCTCAGAGATACGCAGTATTTT. Its protein product is CSVLRDTQYF. V gene TRBV29-1 combines with J gene TRBJ2-3; D not resolved. Germline CDR1 is SQVTM and CDR2 is ANQGSEA. This CDR3 contains 10 residues. V shed 6 bases and J shed 5 bases, with 6 bases lying between them.

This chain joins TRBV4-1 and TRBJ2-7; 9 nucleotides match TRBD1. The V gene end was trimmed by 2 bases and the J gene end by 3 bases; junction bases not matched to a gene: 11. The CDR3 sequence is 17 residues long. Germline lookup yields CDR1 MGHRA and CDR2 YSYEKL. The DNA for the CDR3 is TGCGCCAGCAGCCAATTGACGTCCGGGACAGGGCTCTACGAGCAGTACTTC. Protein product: CASSQLTSGTGLYEQYF.

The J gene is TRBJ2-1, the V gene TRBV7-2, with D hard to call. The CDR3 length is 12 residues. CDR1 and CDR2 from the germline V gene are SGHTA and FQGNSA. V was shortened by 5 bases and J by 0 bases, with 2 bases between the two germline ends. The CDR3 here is CASSASYNEQFF. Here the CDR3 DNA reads TGTGCCAGCAGCGCCTCCTACAATGAGCAGTTCTTC.

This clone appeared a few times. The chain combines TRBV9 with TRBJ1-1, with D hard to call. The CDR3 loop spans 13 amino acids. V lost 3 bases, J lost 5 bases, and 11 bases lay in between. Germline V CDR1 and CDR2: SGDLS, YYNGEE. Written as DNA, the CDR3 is TGTGCCAGCAGCGCGGCCTTTGGGACTGAAGCTTTCTTT. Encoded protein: CASSAAFGTEAFF.

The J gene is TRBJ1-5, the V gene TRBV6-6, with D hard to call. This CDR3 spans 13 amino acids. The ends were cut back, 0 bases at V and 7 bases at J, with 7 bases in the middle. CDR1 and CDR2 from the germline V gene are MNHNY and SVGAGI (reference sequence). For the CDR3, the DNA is TGTGCCAGCAGTTACTCGAAGGGACAGCCCCAGCATTTT. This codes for CASSYSKGQPQHF.

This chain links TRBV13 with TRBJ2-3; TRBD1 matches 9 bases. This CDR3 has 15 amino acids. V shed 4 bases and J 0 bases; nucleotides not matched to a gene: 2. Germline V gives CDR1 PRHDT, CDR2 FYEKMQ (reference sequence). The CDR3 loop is CASSSGQGSTDTQYF. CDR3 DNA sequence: TGTGCCAGCAGCTCAGGACAGGGGAGCACAGATACGCAGTATTTT.